The 21 T cell receptor beta chains given below trace back to one sample, sequenced in a study of blood T cell repertoires in COVID-19. Clones were sequenced by immunoSEQ multiplex PCR, and TCRdb holds only the in-frame ones, with some missing. The repertoire holds under 300,000 clones, with about 80% as singletons. Sequencing was performed on peripheral blood. The receptors were gathered from an elderly woman with acute or convalescent COVID-19.

This clone came up a few times. The CDR3 sequence is CASSKDRGFSGNTIYF. The CDR3 DNA follows: TGTGCCAGCAGCAAGGACAGGGGATTCTCTGGAAACACCATATATTTT. V gene TRBV9 combines with J gene TRBJ1-3; TRBD1 agrees at 9 bases. The CDR3 runs to 16 residues. V was pared by 4 bases and J by 0 bases, with 5 bases of the junction left unmatched. CDR1 is SGDLS and CDR2 is YYNGEE in the germline V gene.

This chain uses TRBV5-8 with TRBJ1-6; D not certain. Deletions cut 2 bases from V and 12 bases from J, with 12 bases between. CDR1 is SGHTS, CDR2 YDEGEE, per germline. This CDR3 contains 13 residues. The CDR3 DNA is TGTGCCAGCAGCTTCGGGGAGCACAGACCCCTCCACTTT. Translated, it gives CASSFGEHRPLHF.

The J gene is TRBJ1-2, the V gene TRBV29-1, with 10 bases lining up with TRBD1. J gave up 9 bases and V 4 bases, and 8 bases lay outside the gene matches. The CDR3 has 13 residues. Germline V gene sequence: CDR1 SQVTM, CDR2 ANQGSEA. Here the CDR3 DNA reads TGCAGCGTTGGGGACAGGGGTGGGTTGAGCTACACCTTC. Its translation is CSVGDRGGLSYTF.

This clone was detected only a few times. V gene TRBV19 combines with J gene TRBJ1-1; weak D call: TRBD1 (6 bases). V lost 3 bases and J 7 bases, leaving 12 bases between the germline ends. CDR3 length equals 13 residues. Germline V lookup: CDR1 LNHDA, CDR2 SQIVND (reference sequence). Here the CDR3 DNA reads TGTGCCAGTAGTATGACAGGTGCACATGAAGCTTTCTTT. Amino acid sequence: CASSMTGAHEAFF.

The V and J genes are TRBV2 and TRBJ2-7; D uncertain. CDR3 size: 12 residues. V shed 4 bases and J shed 2 bases, with 6 bases lying between them. The germline CDR1 and CDR2 sequences are SNHLY and FYNNEI. The chain's CDR3 is CASSVGPYEQYF. CDR3 nucleotides: TGTGCCAGCAGTGTGGGCCCCTACGAGCAGTACTTC.

This clone turned up a few times. Other nucleotide sequences in the sample specify the same CDR3. The V call is TRBV5-1, the J call TRBJ2-2; a possible D gene is TRBD2 (5 bases). Germline CDR1 SGHRS, CDR2 YFSETQ. CDR3 length: 15 residues. The ends were cut back, 0 bases at V and 4 bases at J, with 10 bases in the middle. The chain's CDR3 is CASSLGPGSTGELFF. CDR3 coding DNA: TGCGCCAGCAGCTTGGGGCCGGGAAGCACCGGGGAGCTGTTTTTT. Based on the CDR3 plus reference TRBV5-1 and TRBJ2-2, the full variable domain is KAGVTQTPRYLIKTRGQQVTLSCSPISGHRSVSWYQQTPGQGLQFLFEYFSETQRNKGNFPGRFSGRQFSNSRSEMNVSTLELGDSALYLCASSLGPGSTGELFFGEGSRLTVL.

This sequence joins TRBV5-1 and TRBJ1-1; 11 positions match TRBD1. The CDR3 sequence is 16 residues long. CDR1 and CDR2 from the germline V gene are SGHRS and YFSETQ. V lost 4 bases and J lost 1; bases outside the gene matches: 6. DNA for the CDR3: TGCGCCAGCAGCAACCGGGACAGGGGGGAGAACACTGAAGCTTTCTTT. Protein: CASSNRDRGENTEAFF. The full variable domain, its missing parts supplied by reference TRBV5-1 and TRBJ1-1, is KAGVTQTPRYLIKTRGQQVTLSCSPISGHRSVSWYQQTPGQGLQFLFEYFSETQRNKGNFPGRFSGRQFSNSRSEMNVSTLELGDSALYLCASSNRDRGENTEAFFGQGTRLTVV.

This chain connects TRBV14 to TRBJ1-2, with D tentatively TRBD1 (5 bases). Trimming cost V 1 base and J 4 bases, with 16 bases left between them. The length of the CDR3 is 16 residues. Looked up from germline, CDR1 is SGHDN and CDR2 is FVKESK. The CDR3 DNA is TGTGCCAGCAGCCAAGGATCCGGGGGGTTGGCCTATGGCTACACCTTC. Encoded protein: CASSQGSGGLAYGYTF. Filled out from reference TRBV14 and TRBJ1-2, the complete variable domain reads EAGVTQFPSHSVIEKGQTVTLRCDPISGHDNLYWYRRVMGKEIKFLLHFVKESKQDESGMPNNRFLAERTGGTYSTLKVQPAELEDSGVYFCASSQGSGGLAYGYTFGSGTRLTVV.

This clone was found once. V is TRBV2 and J is TRBJ2-3; 12 positions agree with TRBD2. Germline V gene sequence: CDR1 SNHLY, CDR2 FYNNEI. The trim removed 7 bases at V and 6 bases at J, leaving 8 bases unmatched. CDR3 size: 15 residues. In nucleotides, the CDR3 is TGTGCCAGCACCGGGACTAGCGGGCGCCCGGATACGCAGTATTTT. Its protein is CASTGTSGRPDTQYF.

The rearrangement joins TRBV6-6 to TRBJ1-6; 8 bases match TRBD1. The CDR3 totals 14 residues. CDR1 and CDR2 from the germline V gene are MNHNY and SVGAGI (reference sequence). V gave up 8 bases and J gave up 7 bases; unmatched junction bases: 7. DNA of the CDR3: TGTGCCAGCCTCCCCGACAGGGGAAATTCACCCCTCCACTTT. Amino acid sequence: CASLPDRGNSPLHF.

This clone was counted only a few times. This CDR3 is CASSQSTGSGYGYTF. CDR3 in DNA: TGTGCCAGCTCACAATCGACAGGGAGTGGCTATGGCTACACCTTC. The chain is built from TRBV18 and TRBJ1-2, with 7 bases lining up with TRBD1. The germline V gene has CDR1 KGHSH and CDR2 LQKENI. The CDR3 has 15 residues. V lost 4 bases, J lost 4 bases, and 9 bases stayed unmatched.

This clone was counted once. The genes are TRBV27 and TRBJ1-2, with 9 bases that match TRBD1. Germline CDR1 and CDR2: MNHEY and SMNVEV (reference sequence). The length of the CDR3 is 14 residues. V lost 3 bases and J lost 8; bases outside the gene matches: 7. The CDR3 region has the DNA TGTGCCAGCAGTTTTTTGGGACAGGGTTTGGGCTACACCTTC. It specifies CASSFLGQGLGYTF.

As concerns this clone: The junction and the germline gene differ at one end; a read error may be behind it. This rearrangement joins TRBV6-5 to TRBJ2-7; the match to TRBD2 covers 9 bases. Germline assignment: CDR1 MNHEY and CDR2 SVGAGI. The CDR3 runs 15 residues. CDR3: CAGRTSGLATYEQYF. CDR3 nucleotide sequence: TGTGCCGGCAGGACCTCGGGACTAGCAACCTACGAGCAGTACTTC.

This chain joins TRBV14 and TRBJ2-7; TRBD2 matches at 10 bases. CDR3 length equals 15 residues. V dropped 5 bases and J dropped 4; count of bases not matched to a gene: 8. Germline CDR1 reads SGHDN; CDR2 reads FVKESK. The CDR3 loop is CASSSGTSVSYEQYF. CDR3 DNA sequence: TGTGCCAGCAGCTCCGGGACTAGCGTCTCGTACGAGCAGTACTTC.

V and J are TRBV12-3 or TRBV12-4 and TRBJ1-1; D gene uncertain. This CDR3 has 13 amino acids. Trimming stripped 6 bases from V and 0 bases from J, with 8 bases between. The CDR3: CASSPRLNTEAFF. The CDR3 DNA follows: TGTGCCAGCAGCCCCAGATTGAACACTGAAGCTTTCTTT.

This clone was recorded once. V and J are TRBV7-9 and TRBJ2-5; the D gene is possibly TRBD1 (6 bases). V lost 4 bases and J lost 2, with 14 bases in between. Germline V gives CDR1 SEHNR, CDR2 FQNEAQ (reference sequence). This CDR3 is 15 amino acids long. The CDR3 loop reads CASSSGTGSQETQYF. CDR3 coding DNA: TGTGCCAGCAGCTCCGGAACAGGGAGTCAAGAGACCCAGTACTTC.

CDR3 protein: CASSYHRQGGYTEAFF. The CDR3 coding sequence is TGTGCCAGCAGCTACCATCGACAGGGCGGTTACACTGAAGCTTTCTTT. The chain is built from TRBV7-9 and TRBJ1-1; TRBD1 matches at 7 bases. The junction had 11 bases not matched to a gene; V was cut back by 4 bases and J by 3 bases. This CDR3 is 16 amino acids long. CDR1 and CDR2 (germline): SEHNR, FQNEAQ (reference sequence).

There are a few counts of this clone. The CDR3 DNA is TGTGCCAGCAGCTCTACTACACGGTTTTTGGAAGCTTTCTTT. It is translated as CASSSTTRFLEAFF. The chain couples TRBV7-9 to TRBJ1-1; D remains unclear. The CDR3 runs 14 residues. Trimming removed 4 bases from V and 8 bases from J, with 17 bases in between. The germline V gene encodes CDR1 SEHNR and CDR2 FQNEAQ (reference sequence).

V usage is TRBV18 and J usage is TRBJ1-4; tentative D call: TRBD1 (6 bases). V was cut by 7 bases and J by 7 bases, with 16 bases left in between. Per the germline V gene, CDR1 is KGHSH and CDR2 is LQKENI. There are 14 residues in the CDR3. CDR3 sequence reads: CASFRGGSSEKLFF. Here the CDR3 DNA reads TGTGCCAGCTTCCGAGGGGGTTCAAGTGAAAAACTGTTTTTT.

V usage is TRBV4-2 and J usage is TRBJ2-1; 8 positions agree with TRBD2. Germline V lookup: CDR1 LGHNA, CDR2 YNFKEQ. J was trimmed by 0 bases and V by 2 bases; bases with no gene match: 9. The CDR3 spans 18 residues. The DNA for the CDR3 is TGTGCCAGCAGCCAATCGATAGCGGGGCCTAGCTCCTACAATGAGCAGTTCTTC. As protein: CASSQSIAGPSSYNEQFF.

The V and J genes are TRBV9 and TRBJ2-3; 9 bases agree with TRBD2. CDR1 and CDR2 from the germline V gene are SGDLS and YYNGEE. This CDR3 has 14 residues. V lost 0 bases and J lost 8; bases outside the gene matches: 4. The CDR3 nucleotides are TGTGCCAGCAGCGTAGGACTAGCGGCGACTACGCAGTATTTT. Translation gives CASSVGLAATTQYF.